Shown below are 17 T cell receptor beta chains from a single sample sequenced in a study of blood T cells in healthy people across ages. For the second PCR, which ran for roughly 7 to 11 cycles, a sample-barcoded 5' primer and a J-beta primer mix were used. A single record per CDR3 protein comes from TCRdb applying MiXCR to the 5' RACE reads. Of some 1.5 million distinct CDR3 sequences in the sample, 42% are singletons; the top ten hold just over 4%. The sample was blood. The receptor set was obtained from a woman younger than 30 in good health.

The chain couples TRBV7-9 to TRBJ2-1; D gene unclear. The better agreement between TRBJ2-7 and the DNA end casts doubt on the J call. The CDR3 loop spans 14 amino acids. The germline CDR1 and CDR2 sequences are SEHNR and FQNEAQ (reference sequence). CDR3 DNA: TGTGCCAGCAGCTTAGCGACACTAATCAATGAGCAGTACTTC. This translates into CASSLATLINEQYF.

The chain carries TRBV4-2 and TRBJ1-3; D ambiguous. From germline, CDR1 is LGHNA and CDR2 YNFKEQ. Trimming stripped 4 bases from V and 8 bases from J, with 15 bases between. CDR3 length equals 14 residues. The CDR3 spells CASSREALEDTIYF. The DNA of the CDR3 is TGTGCCAGCAGCCGTGAAGCTCTGGAAGACACCATATATTTT.

V usage is TRBV7-2 and J usage is TRBJ2-1; the match to TRBD1 covers 9 bases. Per the germline V gene, CDR1 is SGHTA and CDR2 is FQGNSA. The junction had 7 bases not matched to a gene; V was cut back by 3 bases and J by 7 bases. This CDR3 region has 15 residues. CDR3 loop: CASSFSGTGKNEQFF. The DNA of the CDR3 is TGTGCCAGCAGCTTCTCCGGGACAGGGAAAAATGAGCAGTTCTTC.

This clonotype has a single count. The J gene is TRBJ1-1, the V gene TRBV3-1, with 9 bases lining up with TRBD1. The CDR3 has 17 amino acids. Per germline, CDR1 LGHDT and CDR2 YNNKEL (reference sequence). Germline trimming cut 2 bases from V and 4 bases from J; bases unmatched to any gene: 11. CDR3 sequence reads: CASSQNSGTGLSTEAFF. CDR3 nucleotides: TGTGCCAGCAGCCAAAACTCCGGGACAGGGTTATCCACTGAAGCTTTCTTT.

The DNA for the CDR3 is TGTGCCAGCTCACCACCTTCTAGCGGGATTCTGGGAGAGACCCAGTACTTC. Encoded protein: CASSPPSSGILGETQYF. The chain employs TRBV18 and TRBJ2-5; 9 bases match TRBD2. After removal of 0 bases from V and 4 bases from J, the junction contained 9 bases not matched to a gene. The CDR3 runs 17 residues. Looked up from germline, CDR1 is KGHSH and CDR2 is LQKENI.

This clonotype has a count of ten or more. The gene calls are TRBV20-1 and TRBJ2-1; D might be TRBD1 (6 bases). The V gene lost 0 bases and the J gene lost 5 bases, with 20 bases spanning the gap. The germline gives CDR1 DFQATT, CDR2 SNEGSKA (reference sequence). The CDR3 covers 17 residues. CDR3 nucleotide sequence: TGCAGTGCTAGAGATTGGCTGGGTCAGGGGCATGACAATGAGCAGTTCTTC. This sequence encodes CSARDWLGQGHDNEQFF.

V and J are TRBV4-1 and TRBJ1-2; D might be TRBD1 (6 bases). The CDR3 loop spans 17 amino acids. Trimming took 6 bases from V and 6 from J, leaving 26 bases between them. Germline CDR1 MGHRA, CDR2 YSYEKL. The CDR3 loop reads CASRRVGRGRSTDGYTF. The CDR3 DNA follows: TGCGCCAGCAGACGCGTCGGCAGGGGCCGCAGTACGGATGGCTACACCTTC.

The CDR3 DNA follows: TGTGCCAGCAGTTTACCGGGTCAAAAACTGTTTTTT. The encoded protein is CASSLPGQKLFF. This chain links TRBV28 with TRBJ1-4; no firm D call. CDR3 length equals 12 residues. CDR1 is MDHEN, CDR2 SYDVKM, per germline. V lost 2 bases, J lost 9 bases, and 7 bases lay in between.

V and J are TRBV7-2 and TRBJ2-1, with 12 bases that match TRBD2. The J call may not be correct, given that the DNA end is closer to TRBJ2-7. CDR1 and CDR2 (germline): SGHTA, FQGNSA. The CDR3 loop spans 15 amino acids. Here the CDR3 reads CASSLSGLAGNEQYF. DNA of the CDR3: TGTGCCAGCAGCTTATCGGGACTAGCGGGCAATGAGCAGTACTTC.

The chain has TRBV20-1 and TRBJ2-7; D is undetermined. The CDR3 runs to 12 residues. Germline loops: CDR1 DFQATT, CDR2 SNEGSKA (reference sequence). V lost 4 bases and J 2 bases, leaving 9 bases between the germline ends. CDR3 residues: CSATTDTYEQYF. The CDR3 DNA follows: TGCAGTGCTACCACAGATACCTACGAGCAGTACTTC.

This clonotype occurred a few times. Germline is not matched at one junction end, which may reflect a read error. The CDR3 region is CAYNGQFF. The CDR3 bases are TGTGCCTACAATGGGCAGTTCTTC. The chain carries TRBV7-3 and TRBJ2-1; D gene uncertain. Germline CDR1 SGHTA, CDR2 FQGTGA. This CDR3 is 8 amino acids long.

The V call is TRBV7-2, the J call TRBJ2-1; a possible D gene is TRBD1 (6 bases). The assigned J gene may be wrong: the sequence end matches TRBJ2-7 better. There are 15 residues in the CDR3. The germline gives CDR1 SGHTA, CDR2 FQGNSA. CDR3 protein: CASRRDTSSYNEQYF. In DNA, the CDR3 is TGTGCCAGCAGACGGGACACCAGCTCCTACAATGAGCAGTACTTC.

This clonotype was found a few times. V usage is TRBV29-1 and J usage is TRBJ2-7, with D possibly matching TRBD2 (5 bases). There are 15 residues in the CDR3. Trimming pared 0 bases from V and 0 bases from J, leaving 12 bases between. Germline CDR1 SQVTM, CDR2 ANQGSEA. Here the CDR3 DNA reads TGCAGCGTTGAAGATAGGGAGTCGGCCTCCTACGAGCAGTACTTC. It encodes CSVEDRESASYEQYF.

This clonotype has a count of ten or more. This sequence joins TRBV29-1 and TRBJ2-7; unclear D gene. Germline CDR1 and CDR2: SQVTM and ANQGSEA. The length of the CDR3 is 12 residues. The ends were cut back, 4 bases at V and 8 bases at J, with 15 bases in the middle. CDR3 protein: CSVVRSSTQQYF. The DNA of the CDR3 is TGCAGCGTTGTTAGGAGCTCTACGCAGCAGTACTTC.

J is TRBJ2-3 and V is TRBV28; 7 bases line up with TRBD2. The J segment lost 2 bases and the V segment lost 5 bases, leaving 16 bases of the junction unmatched. CDR3 length: 18 amino acids. Germline CDR1 and CDR2: MDHEN and SYDVKM. The CDR3: CASSPLLTREALTDTQYF. The CDR3 DNA reads as TGTGCCAGCAGTCCCCTTTTGACTCGGGAGGCACTCACAGATACGCAGTATTTT.

The V and J genes are TRBV27 and TRBJ2-1; TRBD2 aligns across 11 bases. This CDR3 has 16 residues. With V trimmed by 5 bases and J by 5 bases, 8 bases remained unmatched. Germline CDR1 reads MNHEY; CDR2 reads SMNVEV (reference sequence). Here the CDR3 DNA reads TGTGCCAGCAGTCCTGAGACTAGCGGGACCCACAATGAGCAGTTCTTC. Its protein is CASSPETSGTHNEQFF.

The chain couples TRBV12-3 or TRBV12-4 to TRBJ2-2; TRBD2 is a possible D gene (5 bases). The V and J ends lost 3 bases and 2 bases respectively, with 13 bases between them. The CDR3 is 16 residues long. CDR3 in amino acids: CASSFYPGINTGELFF. The DNA of the CDR3 is TGTGCCAGCAGTTTTTATCCGGGAATTAACACCGGGGAGCTGTTTTTT.